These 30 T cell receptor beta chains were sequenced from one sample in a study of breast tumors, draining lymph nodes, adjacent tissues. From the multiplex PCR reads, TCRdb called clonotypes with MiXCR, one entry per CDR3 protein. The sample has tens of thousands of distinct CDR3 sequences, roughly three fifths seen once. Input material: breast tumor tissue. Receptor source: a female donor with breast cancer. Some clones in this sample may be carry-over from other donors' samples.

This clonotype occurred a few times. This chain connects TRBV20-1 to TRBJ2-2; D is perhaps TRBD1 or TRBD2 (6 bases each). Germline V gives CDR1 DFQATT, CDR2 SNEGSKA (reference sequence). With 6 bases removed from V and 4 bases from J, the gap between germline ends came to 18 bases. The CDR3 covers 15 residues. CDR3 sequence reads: CSADYRVGGTGELFF. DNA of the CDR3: TGCAGTGCAGACTACAGGGTCGGGGGCACCGGGGAGCTGTTTTTT.

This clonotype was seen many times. The CDR3 here is CASSIAGGPGEQYF. The DNA of the CDR3 is TGTGCCAGCAGTATAGCGGGAGGGCCGGGGGAGCAGTACTTC. This chain links TRBV27 with TRBJ2-7, with 11 bases fitting TRBD2. Germline CDR1 reads MNHEY; CDR2 reads SMNVEV (reference sequence). The trim removed 5 bases at V and 7 bases at J, leaving 7 bases unmatched. CDR3 length: 14 residues.

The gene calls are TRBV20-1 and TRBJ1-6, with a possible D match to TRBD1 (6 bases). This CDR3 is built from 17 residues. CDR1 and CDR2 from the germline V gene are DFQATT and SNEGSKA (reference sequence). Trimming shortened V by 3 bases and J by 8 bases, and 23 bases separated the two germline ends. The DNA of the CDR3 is TGCAGTGCTAGGGATCGACCAGGGGCCTCGCCGGATTCACCCCTCCACTTT. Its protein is CSARDRPGASPDSPLHF.

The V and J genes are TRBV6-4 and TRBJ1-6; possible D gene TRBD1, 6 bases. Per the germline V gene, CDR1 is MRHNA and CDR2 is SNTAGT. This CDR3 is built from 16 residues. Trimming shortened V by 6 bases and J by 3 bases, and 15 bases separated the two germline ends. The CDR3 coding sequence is TGTGCCAGCAGCGAAGGGGGGGGACTCTATAATTCACCCCTCCACTTT. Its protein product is CASSEGGGLYNSPLHF.

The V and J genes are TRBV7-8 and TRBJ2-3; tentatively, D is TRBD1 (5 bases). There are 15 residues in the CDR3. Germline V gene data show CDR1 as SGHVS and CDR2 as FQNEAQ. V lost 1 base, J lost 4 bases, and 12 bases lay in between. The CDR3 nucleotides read TGTGCCAGCAGCTTAGGAGCTACAGGCGCAGATACGCAGTATTTT. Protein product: CASSLGATGADTQYF.

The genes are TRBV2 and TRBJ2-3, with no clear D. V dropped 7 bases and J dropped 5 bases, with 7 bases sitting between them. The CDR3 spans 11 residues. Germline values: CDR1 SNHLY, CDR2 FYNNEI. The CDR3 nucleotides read TGTGCCAGCAAGGTCGAAGATACGCAGTATTTT. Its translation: CASKVEDTQYF.

CDR3 in amino acids: CASSGVDRGRTGYDHEQFF. The CDR3 DNA reads TGTGCCAGCAGCGGAGTGGACAGGGGGCGAACGGGGTATGACCATGAGCAGTTCTTC. The chain is built from TRBV5-5 and TRBJ2-1; 11 bases align to TRBD1. Germline loops: CDR1 SGHKS, CDR2 YYEKEE (reference sequence). This CDR3 has 19 amino acids. Losses at the gene ends were 4 bases for V and 8 bases for J; bases not matched to a gene: 20.

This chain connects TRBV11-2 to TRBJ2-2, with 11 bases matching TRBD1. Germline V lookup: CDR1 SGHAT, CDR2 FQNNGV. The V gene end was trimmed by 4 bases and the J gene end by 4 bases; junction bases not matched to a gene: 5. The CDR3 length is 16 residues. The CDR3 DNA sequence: TGTGCCAGCAGCTCGTACGGGACAGGGGGCACCGGGGAGCTGTTTTTT. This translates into CASSSYGTGGTGELFF.

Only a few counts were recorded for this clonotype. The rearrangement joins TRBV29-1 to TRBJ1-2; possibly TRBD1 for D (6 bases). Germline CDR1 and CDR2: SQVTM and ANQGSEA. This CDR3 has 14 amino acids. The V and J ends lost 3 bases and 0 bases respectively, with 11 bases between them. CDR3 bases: TGCAGCGTTGACAGGACAGCCACTAACTATGGCTACACCTTC. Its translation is CSVDRTATNYGYTF. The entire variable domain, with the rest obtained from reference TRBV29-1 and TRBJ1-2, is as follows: SAVISQKPSRDICQRGTSLTIQCQVDSQVTMMFWYRQQPGQSLTLIATANQGSEATYESGFVIDKFPISRPNLTFSTLTVSNMSPEDSSIYLCSVDRTATNYGYTFGSGTRLTVV.

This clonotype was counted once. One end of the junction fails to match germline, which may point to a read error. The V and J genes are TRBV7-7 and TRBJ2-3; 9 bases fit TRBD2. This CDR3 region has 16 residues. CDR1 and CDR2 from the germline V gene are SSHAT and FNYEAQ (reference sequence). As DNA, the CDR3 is TGTGCTAGCAGCCCAGGTGGCGGGGGGGCCAGGGATACGCAGTATTTT. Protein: CASSPGGGGARDTQYF.

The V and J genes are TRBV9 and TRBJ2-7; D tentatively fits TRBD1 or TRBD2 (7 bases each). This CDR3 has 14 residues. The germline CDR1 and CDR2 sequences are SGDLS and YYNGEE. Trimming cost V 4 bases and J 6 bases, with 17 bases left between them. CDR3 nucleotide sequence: TGTGCCAGCAGCTCGCGGGCAGGGGGGGCCGAGCAGTACTTC. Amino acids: CASSSRAGGAEQYF.

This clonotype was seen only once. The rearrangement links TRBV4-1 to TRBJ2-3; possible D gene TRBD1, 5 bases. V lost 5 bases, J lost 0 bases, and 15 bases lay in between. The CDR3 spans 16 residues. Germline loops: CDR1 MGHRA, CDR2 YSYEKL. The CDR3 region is CASSDSLGASTDTQYF. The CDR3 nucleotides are TGCGCCAGCAGCGACTCTCTAGGGGCTAGCACAGATACGCAGTATTTT.

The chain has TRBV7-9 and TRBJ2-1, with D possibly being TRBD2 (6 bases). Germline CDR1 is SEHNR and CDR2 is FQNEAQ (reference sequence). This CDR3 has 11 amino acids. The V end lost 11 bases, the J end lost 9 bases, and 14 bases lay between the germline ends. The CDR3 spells CAGGASGEQFF. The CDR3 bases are TGTGCCGGAGGGGCTAGTGGTGAGCAGTTCTTC.

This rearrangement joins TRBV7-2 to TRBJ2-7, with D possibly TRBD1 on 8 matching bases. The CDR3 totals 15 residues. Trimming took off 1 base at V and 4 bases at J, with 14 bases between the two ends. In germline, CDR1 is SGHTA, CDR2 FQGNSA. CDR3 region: CASSLVDREGYEQYF. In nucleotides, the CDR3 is TGTGCCAGCAGCTTAGTGGACAGGGAGGGTTACGAGCAGTACTTC. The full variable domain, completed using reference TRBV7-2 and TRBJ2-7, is GAGVSQSPSNKVTEKGKDVELRCDPISGHTALYWYRQSLGQGLEFLIYFQGNSAPDKSGLPSDRFSAERTGGSVSTLTIQRTQQEDSAVYLCASSLVDREGYEQYFGPGTRLTVT.

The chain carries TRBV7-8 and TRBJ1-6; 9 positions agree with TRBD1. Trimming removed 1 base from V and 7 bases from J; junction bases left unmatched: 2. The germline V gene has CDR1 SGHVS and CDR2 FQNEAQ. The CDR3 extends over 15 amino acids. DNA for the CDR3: TGTGCCAGCAGCTTAGTAGACAGGGGGAATTCACCCCTCCACTTT. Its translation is CASSLVDRGNSPLHF.

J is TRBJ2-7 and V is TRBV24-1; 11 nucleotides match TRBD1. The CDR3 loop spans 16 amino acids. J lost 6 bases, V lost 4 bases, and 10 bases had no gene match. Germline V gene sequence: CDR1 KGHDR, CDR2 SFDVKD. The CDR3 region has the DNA TGTGCCACCAGTGACAAAAGAACGGACAGGGGGCGCGAGCAGTACTTC. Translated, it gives CATSDKRTDRGREQYF.

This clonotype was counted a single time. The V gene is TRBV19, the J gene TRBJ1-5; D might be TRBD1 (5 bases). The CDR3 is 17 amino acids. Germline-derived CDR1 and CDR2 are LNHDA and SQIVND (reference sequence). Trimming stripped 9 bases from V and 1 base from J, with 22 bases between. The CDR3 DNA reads TGTGCCAGCACCTGGGGGACCCTCATGAGGAGCAATCAGCCCCAGCATTTT. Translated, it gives CASTWGTLMRSNQPQHF.

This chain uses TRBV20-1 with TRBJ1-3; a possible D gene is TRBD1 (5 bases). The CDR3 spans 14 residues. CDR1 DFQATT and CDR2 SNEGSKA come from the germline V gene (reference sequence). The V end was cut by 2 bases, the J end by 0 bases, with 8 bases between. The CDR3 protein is CSARQGPSGNTIYF. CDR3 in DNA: TGCAGTGCTAGACAGGGTCCCTCTGGAAACACCATATATTTT.

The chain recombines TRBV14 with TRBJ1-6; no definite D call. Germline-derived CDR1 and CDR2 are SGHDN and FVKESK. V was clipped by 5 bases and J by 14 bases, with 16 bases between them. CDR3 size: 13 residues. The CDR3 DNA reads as TGTGCCAGCAGCGCCGGGCTAGGGAGGTCCCTCCACTTT. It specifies CASSAGLGRSLHF.

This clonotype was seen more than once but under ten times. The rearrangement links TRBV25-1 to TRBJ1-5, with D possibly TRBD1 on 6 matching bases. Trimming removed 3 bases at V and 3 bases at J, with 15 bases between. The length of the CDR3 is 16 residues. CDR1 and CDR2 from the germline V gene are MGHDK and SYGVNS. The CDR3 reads CASSEGGQSYNQPQHF. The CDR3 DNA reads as TGTGCCAGCAGTGAGGGTGGACAGTCTTACAATCAGCCCCAGCATTTT. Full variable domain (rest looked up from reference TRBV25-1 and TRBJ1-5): EADIYQTPRYLVIGTGKKITLECSQTMGHDKMYWYQQDPGMELHLIHYSYGVNSTEKGDLSSESTVSRIRTEHFPLTLESARPSHTSQYLCASSEGGQSYNQPQHFGDGTRLSIL.

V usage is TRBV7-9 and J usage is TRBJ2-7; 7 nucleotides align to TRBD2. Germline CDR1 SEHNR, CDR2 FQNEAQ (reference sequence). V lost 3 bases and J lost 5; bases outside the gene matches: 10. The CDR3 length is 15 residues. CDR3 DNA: TGTGCCAGCAGCTTTTCTAGCCGCGGGAGAAACGAGCAGTACTTC. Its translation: CASSFSSRGRNEQYF.

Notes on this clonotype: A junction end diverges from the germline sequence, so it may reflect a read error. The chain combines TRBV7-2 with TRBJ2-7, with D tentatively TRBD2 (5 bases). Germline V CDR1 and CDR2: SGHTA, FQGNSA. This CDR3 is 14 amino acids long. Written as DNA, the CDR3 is TGCGCCAGCAGCCAAGAACTGGCGGGCTACGAGCAGTACTTC. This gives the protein CASSQELAGYEQYF.

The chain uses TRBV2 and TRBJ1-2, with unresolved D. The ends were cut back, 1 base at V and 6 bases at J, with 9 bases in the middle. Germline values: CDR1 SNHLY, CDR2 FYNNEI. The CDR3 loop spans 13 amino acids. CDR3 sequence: CASSEGERHGYTF. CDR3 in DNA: TGTGCCAGCAGTGAAGGGGAGCGGCATGGCTACACCTTC.

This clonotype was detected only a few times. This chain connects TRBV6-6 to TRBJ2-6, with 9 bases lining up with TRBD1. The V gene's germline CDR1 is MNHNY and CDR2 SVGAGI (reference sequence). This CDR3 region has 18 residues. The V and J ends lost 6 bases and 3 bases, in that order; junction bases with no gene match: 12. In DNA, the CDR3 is TGTGCCAGCAGCCCCATTGGACAGGGGAGGTTTGGGGCCAACGTCCTGACTTTC. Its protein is CASSPIGQGRFGANVLTF.

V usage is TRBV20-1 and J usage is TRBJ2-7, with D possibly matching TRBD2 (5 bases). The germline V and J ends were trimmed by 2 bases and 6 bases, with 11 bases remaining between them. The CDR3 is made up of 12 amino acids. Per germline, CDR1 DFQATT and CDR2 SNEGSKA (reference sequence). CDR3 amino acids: CSARRDRGEQYF. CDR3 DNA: TGCAGTGCTAGACGGGATCGCGGCGAGCAGTACTTC.

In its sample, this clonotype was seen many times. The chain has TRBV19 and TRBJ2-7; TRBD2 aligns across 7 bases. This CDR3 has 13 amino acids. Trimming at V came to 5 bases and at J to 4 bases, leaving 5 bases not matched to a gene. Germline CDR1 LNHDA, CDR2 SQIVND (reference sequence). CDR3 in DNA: TGTGCCAGTAGTGCGGGGGAGCGGTACGAGCAGTACTTC. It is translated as CASSAGERYEQYF.

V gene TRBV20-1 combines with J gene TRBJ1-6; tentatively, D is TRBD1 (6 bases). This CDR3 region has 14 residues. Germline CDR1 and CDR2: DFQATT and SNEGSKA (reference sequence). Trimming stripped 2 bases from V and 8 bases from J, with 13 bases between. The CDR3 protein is CSARPQGIHSPLHF. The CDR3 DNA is TGCAGTGCTAGACCCCAGGGGATCCATTCACCCCTCCACTTT.

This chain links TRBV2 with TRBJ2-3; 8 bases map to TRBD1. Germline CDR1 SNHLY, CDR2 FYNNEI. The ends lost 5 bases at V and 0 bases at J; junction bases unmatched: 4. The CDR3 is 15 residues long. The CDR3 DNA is TGTGCCAGCAGTCGAAGACAGGGGAGCACAGATACGCAGTATTTT. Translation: CASSRRQGSTDTQYF.

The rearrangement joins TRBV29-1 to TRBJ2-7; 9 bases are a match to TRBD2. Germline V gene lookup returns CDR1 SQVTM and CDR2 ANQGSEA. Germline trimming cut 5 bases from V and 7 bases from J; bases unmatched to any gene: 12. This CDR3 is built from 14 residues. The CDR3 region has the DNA TGCAGCGTTCGTGCGGGAGGGCCTCATAGGGAGCAGTACTTC. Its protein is CSVRAGGPHREQYF.

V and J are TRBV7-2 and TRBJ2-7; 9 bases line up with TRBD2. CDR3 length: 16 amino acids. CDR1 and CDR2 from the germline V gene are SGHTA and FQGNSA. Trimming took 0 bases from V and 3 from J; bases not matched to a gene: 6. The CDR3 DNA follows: TGTGCCAGCAGCTTAGCGCTGGCGGGAGGGGACTACGAGCAGTACTTC. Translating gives CASSLALAGGDYEQYF.